The clone carrying this T cell receptor beta chain occurred once. Trimming removed 0 bases at V and 7 bases at J, with 13 bases between. The length of the CDR3 is 15 residues. Germline loops: CDR1 SGHAT, CDR2 FQNNGV. TCRdb passed the PCR reads through MiXCR, listing each CDR3 protein once. The repertoire holds some 3,000 distinct CDR3 sequences, with approximately 42% as singletons. The record originates from a study of immune characterization of retroperitoneal liposarcoma. V usage is TRBV11-2 and J usage is TRBJ2-1, with a weak D call TRBD2 (5 bases). The receptor's source is a male donor with retroperitoneal liposarcoma. Specimen: tumor tissue. The CDR3 bases are TGTGCCAGCAGCTTAGAATTTGGCAGGAGGAATGAGCAGTTCTTC. Encoded protein: CASSLEFGRRNEQFF.